This is a list of T cell receptor beta chains from one sample in a study of radiation and T cells in renal cell carcinoma. Sequencing used immunoSEQ multiplex PCR; TCRdb keeps in-frame clones, though not all of them. The table shows approximately 16,000 clones, with about 58% occurring only once. The sequencing used tumor tissue, collected from a patient whose treatment was nephrectomy without radiotherapy. These receptors were collected from a man aged 40-50 years with renal cell carcinoma. Each CDR3 is given with its conserved first and last residue. D genes are given only for firm matches. Clone sizes are given selectively: once, few, many, or a class where the clone is expanded.

v_gene	j_gene	d_gene	abundance	CDR3aa	CDR3nt
TRBV7-6	TRBJ1-5	-	few	CASSSSGGNQPQHF	TGTGCCAGCAGCTCATCGGGGGGGAATCAGCCCCAGCATTTT
TRBV19	TRBJ1-1	-	-	CASLDRLNTEAFF	TGTGCCTCCCTCGACAGGCTGAACACTGAAGCTTTCTTT
TRBV7-3	TRBJ1-2	TRBD1	-	CASSTSGDRVDRYYGYTF	TGTGCCAGCAGCACTAGTGGGGACAGGGTTGACCGATACTATGGCTACACCTTC
TRBV19	TRBJ1-6	-	few	CASSTGGNSPLHF	TGTGCCAGTAGTACCGGGGGCAATTCACCCCTCCACTTT
TRBV30	TRBJ1-1	-	-	CARGRKAGNTEAFF	TGTGCCCGGGGCAGGAAGGCGGGAAACACTGAAGCTTTCTTT
TRBV18	TRBJ1-2	TRBD1	-	CASSNQSGTGLTLVGYTF	TGTGCCAGCTCTAACCAGAGTGGGACAGGGCTTACTTTGGTTGGCTACACCTTC
TRBV6-6	TRBJ1-1	TRBD1	few	CASSDRERTEAFF	TGTGCCAGCAGTGACAGGGAACGCACTGAAGCTTTCTTT
TRBV10-3	TRBJ2-1	TRBD1	-	CAISAGGSNNEQFF	TGTGCCATCAGTGCAGGGGGTTCCAACAATGAGCAGTTCTTC
TRBV5-5	TRBJ2-5	-	-	CASSLSPGETQYF	TGTGCCAGCAGCTTGTCGCCAGGAGAGACCCAGTACTTC
TRBV5-5	TRBJ1-1	TRBD1	-	CASSLGQIGNTEAFF	TGTGCCAGCAGCCTGGGACAGATAGGGAACACTGAAGCTTTCTTT
TRBV6-6	TRBJ1-1	TRBD1	few	CASSAWVGQGGTEAFF	TGTGCCAGCAGTGCCTGGGTGGGACAGGGTGGCACTGAAGCTTTCTTT
TRBV5-1	TRBJ2-1	-	-	CASSSPSWGAGNEQFF	TGCGCCAGCAGCTCACCCAGTTGGGGGGCCGGCAATGAGCAGTTCTTC
TRBV4-2	TRBJ2-7	TRBD2	-	CASSHFGLAAYEQYF	TGTGCCAGCAGCCACTTTGGGCTAGCGGCCTACGAGCAGTACTTC
TRBV6-1	TRBJ1-6	TRBD1	-	CASSEGTGANSPLHF	TGTGCCAGCAGTGAAGGGACAGGGGCCAATTCACCCCTCCACTTT
TRBV4-1	TRBJ1-5	-	medium-sized	CASSQEGGNSNQPQHF	TGCGCCAGCAGCCAAGAGGGGGGTAATAGCAATCAGCCCCAGCATTTT
TRBV11-2	TRBJ2-7	TRBD1	-	CASSQDRASYEQYF	TGTGCCAGCAGCCAGGACAGGGCCTCCTACGAGCAGTACTTC
TRBV18	TRBJ2-2	TRBD1	few	CASSPNRGSDGELFF	TGTGCCAGCTCACCAAACAGGGGATCGGACGGGGAGCTGTTTTTT
TRBV13	TRBJ1-3	-	-	CASSFTDSGNTIYF	TGTGCCAGCAGCTTCACAGACTCTGGAAACACCATATATTTT
TRBV12-5	TRBJ2-3	-	-	CASGLDLSTDTQYF	TGTGCTAGTGGCCTGGACCTATCCACAGATACGCAGTATTTT
TRBV11-2	TRBJ2-3	-	-	CASSMTGTDTQYF	TGTGCCAGCAGCATGACAGGCACAGATACGCAGTATTTT
TRBV5-1	TRBJ2-1	TRBD2	-	CASSLPGLLNEQFF	TGCGCCAGCAGCTTGCCGGGACTACTCAATGAGCAGTTCTTC
TRBV18	TRBJ1-2	-	few	CASSPMENYGYTF	TGTGCCAGCTCACCGATGGAGAACTATGGCTACACCTTC
TRBV2	TRBJ1-2	TRBD1	many	CASSMDRGNYGYTF	TGTGCCAGCAGTATGGACAGGGGAAACTATGGCTACACCTTC
TRBV27	TRBJ2-7	-	-	CASSRGNFYEQYF	TGTGCCAGCAGCCGGGGGAATTTCTACGAGCAGTACTTC
TRBV4-2	TRBJ1-6	-	-	CASSLAWGPLGSPLHF	TGTGCCAGCAGCTTGGCGTGGGGTCCACTGGGGTCACCCCTCCACTTT
TRBV7-2	TRBJ2-7	TRBD1	-	CASSLTGTATYEQYF	TGTGCCAGCAGCTTGACCGGGACAGCGACCTACGAGCAGTACTTC
TRBV5-4	TRBJ1-2	-	-	CASSFSSEGYTF	TGTGCCAGCAGCTTCTCATCCGAAGGCTACACCTTC
TRBV9	TRBJ1-5	-	-	CASSVELGEPQHF	TGTGCCAGCAGCGTAGAGCTGGGGGAGCCCCAGCATTTT
TRBV27	TRBJ2-7	-	medium-sized	CASSLFGDPSYEQYF	TGTGCCAGCAGTTTGTTTGGGGATCCATCCTACGAGCAGTACTTC
TRBV7-2	TRBJ1-1	-	-	CASSTYRVSEAFF	TGTGCCAGCAGTACCTACAGGGTTTCTGAAGCTTTCTTT
TRBV2	TRBJ2-3	TRBD2	-	CASRSLAGRADTQYF	TGTGCCAGCAGGTCCCTAGCGGGGAGGGCAGATACGCAGTATTTT
TRBV2	TRBJ1-2	TRBD1	-	CASSYSANRGLDGYTF	TGTGCCAGCAGCTATTCGGCTAATAGGGGGCTGGATGGCTACACCTTC
TRBV7-2	TRBJ2-5	-	-	CASSLARPPGTQYF	TGTGCCAGCAGCTTAGCGCGGCCTCCCGGGACCCAGTACTTC
TRBV9	TRBJ2-1	-	-	CASSVEPSSYNEQFF	TGTGCCAGCAGCGTAGAGCCGAGCTCCTACAATGAGCAGTTCTTC